This TCR beta chain was obtained from a study of CD8 T cells in ankylosing spondylitis. A remark on this clonotype: Its antigen is undetermined.

Germline assignment: CDR1 SGHRS and CDR2 YFSETQ. This CDR3 spans 15 amino acids. J lost 4 bases, V lost 5 bases, and 5 bases had no gene match. Quantitative 5'-RACE with molecular barcodes generated TCR beta libraries. In TCRdb, the 5' RACE reads were re-called with MiXCR into one record per CDR3 protein. The sample has around 280,000 distinct CDR3 sequences; around 20% are singletons. Study outcomes and limitations: Earlier work had already found some motif variants in reactive arthritis synovial fluid and blood. A TCR beta motif of about eight highly homologous variants seemed to mark ankylosing spondylitis blood.

The chain links TRBV5-1 to TRBJ2-6, with TRBD1 identical over 8 bases. Sequenced sample: blood, either unsorted or a sorted T cell fraction (not recorded which). This TCR was recovered from a male donor with ankylosing spondylitis or in good health (not recorded which). CDR3 in DNA: TGCGCCAGCAGGGACCAGGGGGCAGGGGCCAACGTCCTGACTTTC. It encodes CASRDQGAGANVLTF.